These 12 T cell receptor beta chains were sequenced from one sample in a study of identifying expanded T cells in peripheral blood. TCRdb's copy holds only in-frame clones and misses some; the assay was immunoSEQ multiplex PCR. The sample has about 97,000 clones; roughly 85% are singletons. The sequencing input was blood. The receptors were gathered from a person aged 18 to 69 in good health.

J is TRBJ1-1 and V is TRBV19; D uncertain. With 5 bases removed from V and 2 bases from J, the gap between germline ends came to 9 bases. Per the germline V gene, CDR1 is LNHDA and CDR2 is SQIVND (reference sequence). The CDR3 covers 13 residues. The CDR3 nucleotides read TGTGCCAGTAGTCTCTTGACTAACACTGAAGCTTTCTTT. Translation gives CASSLLTNTEAFF.

The CDR3 DNA sequence: TGTGCCAGTAGTGAGGAGACAGGGTTGAATGGCTACACCTTC. It is translated as CASSEETGLNGYTF. This chain joins TRBV19 and TRBJ1-2; 7 positions agree with TRBD1. The CDR3 runs to 14 residues. The junction had 9 bases not matched to a gene; V was cut back by 5 bases and J by 6 bases. CDR1 and CDR2 from the germline V gene are LNHDA and SQIVND (reference sequence).

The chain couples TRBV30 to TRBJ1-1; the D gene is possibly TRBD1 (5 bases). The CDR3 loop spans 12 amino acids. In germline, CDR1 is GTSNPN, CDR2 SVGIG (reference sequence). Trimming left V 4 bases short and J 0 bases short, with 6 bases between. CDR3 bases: TGTGCCTGGAACAGGATGAACACTGAAGCTTTCTTT. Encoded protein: CAWNRMNTEAFF.

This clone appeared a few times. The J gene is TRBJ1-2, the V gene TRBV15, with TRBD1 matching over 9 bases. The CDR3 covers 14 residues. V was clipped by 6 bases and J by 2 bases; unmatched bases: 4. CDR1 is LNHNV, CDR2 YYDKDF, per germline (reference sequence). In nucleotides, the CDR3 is TGTGCCACCAGAGGGACAGGGCAAAACTATGGCTACACCTTC. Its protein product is CATRGTGQNYGYTF. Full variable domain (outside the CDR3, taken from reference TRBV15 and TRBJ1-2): DAMVIQNPRYQVTQFGKPVTLSCSQTLNHNVMYWYQQKSSQAPKLLFHYYDKDFNNEADTPDNFQSRRPNTSFCFLDIRSPGLGDTAMYLCATRGTGQNYGYTFGSGTRLTVV.

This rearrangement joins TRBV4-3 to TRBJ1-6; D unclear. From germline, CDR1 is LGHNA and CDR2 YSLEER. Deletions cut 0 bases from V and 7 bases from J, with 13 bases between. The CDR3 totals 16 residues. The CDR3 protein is CASSQDGEGDNSPLHF. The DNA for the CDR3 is TGCGCCAGCAGCCAAGATGGCGAGGGCGACAATTCACCCCTCCACTTT.

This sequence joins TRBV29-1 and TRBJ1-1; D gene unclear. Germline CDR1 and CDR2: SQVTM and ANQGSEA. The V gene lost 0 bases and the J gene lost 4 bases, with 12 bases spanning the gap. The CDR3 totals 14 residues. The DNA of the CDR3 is TGCAGCGTTGAAGATCGGAGCTGGGGCACTGAAGCTTTCTTT. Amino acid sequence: CSVEDRSWGTEAFF. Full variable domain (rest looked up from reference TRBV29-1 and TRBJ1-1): SAVISQKPSRDICQRGTSLTIQCQVDSQVTMMFWYRQQPGQSLTLIATANQGSEATYESGFVIDKFPISRPNLTFSTLTVSNMSPEDSSIYLCSVEDRSWGTEAFFGQGTRLTVV.

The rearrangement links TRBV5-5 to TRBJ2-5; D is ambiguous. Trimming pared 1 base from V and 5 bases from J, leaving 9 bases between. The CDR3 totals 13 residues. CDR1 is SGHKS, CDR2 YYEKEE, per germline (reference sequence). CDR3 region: CASSLYVWETQYF. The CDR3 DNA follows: TGTGCCAGCAGCTTGTACGTCTGGGAGACCCAGTACTTC.

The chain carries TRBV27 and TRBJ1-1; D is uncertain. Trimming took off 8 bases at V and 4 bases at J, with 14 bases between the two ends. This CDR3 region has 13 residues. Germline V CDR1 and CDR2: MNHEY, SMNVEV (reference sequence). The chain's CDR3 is CASRFSLLTEAFF. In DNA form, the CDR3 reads TGTGCCAGCCGCTTTAGCCTTCTCACTGAAGCTTTCTTT.

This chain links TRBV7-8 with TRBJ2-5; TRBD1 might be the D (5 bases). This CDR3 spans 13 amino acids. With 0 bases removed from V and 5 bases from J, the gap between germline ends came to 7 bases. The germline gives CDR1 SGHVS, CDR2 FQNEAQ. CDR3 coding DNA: TGTGCCAGCAGCTTAGCAGGGGCCGAGACCCAGTACTTC. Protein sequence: CASSLAGAETQYF.

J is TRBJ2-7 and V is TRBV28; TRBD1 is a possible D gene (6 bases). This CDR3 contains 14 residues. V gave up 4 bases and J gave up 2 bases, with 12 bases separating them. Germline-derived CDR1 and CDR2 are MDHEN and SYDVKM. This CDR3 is CASSSGQFTYEQYF. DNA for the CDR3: TGTGCCAGCAGTTCCGGACAGTTTACCTACGAGCAGTACTTC.

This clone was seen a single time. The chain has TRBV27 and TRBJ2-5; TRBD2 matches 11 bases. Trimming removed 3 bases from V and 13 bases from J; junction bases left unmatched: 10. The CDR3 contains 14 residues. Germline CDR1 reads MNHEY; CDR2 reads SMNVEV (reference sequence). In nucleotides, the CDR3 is TGTGCCAGCAGTTTGGGGCTAGCGGGGGGACCACGGTACTTC. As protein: CASSLGLAGGPRYF.

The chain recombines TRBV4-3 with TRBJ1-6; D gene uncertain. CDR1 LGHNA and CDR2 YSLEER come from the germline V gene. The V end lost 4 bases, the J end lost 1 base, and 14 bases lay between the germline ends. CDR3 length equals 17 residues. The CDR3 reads CASSPEIQRSYNSPLHF. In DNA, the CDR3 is TGCGCCAGCAGCCCAGAAATACAGAGATCCTATAATTCACCCCTCCACTTT.